These 28 T cell receptor beta chains originate from one sample sequenced in a study of blood T cells in healthy people across ages. For the second PCR, which ran for 7 to 11 cycles, a sample-barcoded 5' primer and a J-beta primer mix were used. Via MiXCR, TCRdb re-called the 5' RACE reads, giving one row per CDR3 protein. Of about 730,000 distinct CDR3 sequences detected, roughly 41% appear once; the ten largest clones hold about 20%. Sample: blood. The receptor set was obtained from an older woman in good health.

The chain uses TRBV12-3 or TRBV12-4 and TRBJ1-2; the D is unclear. V was shortened by 7 bases and J by 5 bases, with 14 bases between the two germline ends. The CDR3 extends over 13 amino acids. In nucleotides, the CDR3 is TGTGCCAGCACCCTCCTCGGGATTTATGGCTACACCTTC. Its protein product is CASTLLGIYGYTF.

The sample holds a few counts of this clonotype. The chain joins TRBV28 to TRBJ1-1, with no clear D. Looked up from germline, CDR1 is MDHEN and CDR2 is SYDVKM. This CDR3 is 15 amino acids long. The V gene lost 6 bases and the J gene lost 3 bases, with 17 bases spanning the gap. CDR3 nucleotides: TGTGCCAGCAGCAGCAGTACAGACTACTACACTGAAGCTTTCTTT. It translates to CASSSSTDYYTEAFF. Full variable domain (missing parts from reference TRBV28 and TRBJ1-1): DVKVTQSSRYLVKRTGEKVFLECVQDMDHENMFWYRQDPGLGLRLIYFSYDVKMKEKGDIPEGYSVSREKKERFSLILESASTNQTSMYLCASSSSTDYYTEAFFGQGTRLTVV.

V is TRBV4-2 and J is TRBJ2-6; 8 nucleotides agree with TRBD2. CDR3 size: 17 residues. The V gene end was trimmed by 6 bases and the J gene end by 0 bases; junction bases not matched to a gene: 7. CDR1 and CDR2 (germline): LGHNA, YNFKEQ. CDR3 protein: CASRPERGTSGANVLTF. CDR3 DNA: TGTGCCAGCAGGCCAGAGCGGGGGACCTCTGGGGCCAACGTCCTGACTTTC.

In regard to this clonotype: One junction end does not reproduce the germline sequence, and a read error may be involved. The chain links TRBV20-1 to TRBJ2-3, with D hard to call. Germline V gene lookup returns CDR1 DFQATT and CDR2 SNEGSKA (reference sequence). The CDR3 extends over 13 amino acids. DNA for the CDR3: TGCACTGCTAGAGATCAACGCACAGATACGCAGTATTTT. Residues: CTARDQRTDTQYF.

This clonotype has more than one count but fewer than ten. The V gene is TRBV7-9, the J gene TRBJ1-2; TRBD1 might be the D (5 bases). The CDR3 is 15 amino acids. CDR1 is SEHNR, CDR2 FQNEAQ, per germline (reference sequence). V was clipped by 1 base and J by 4 bases, with 13 bases between them. The CDR3 is CASSLDRPGVYGYTF. CDR3 in DNA: TGTGCCAGCAGCTTAGACAGGCCTGGGGTCTATGGCTACACCTTC.

This clonotype has only a few counts. The chain couples TRBV6-2 or TRBV6-3 to TRBJ2-5; TRBD2 agrees at 12 bases. The ends lost 6 bases at V and 5 bases at J; junction bases unmatched: 10. The CDR3 is made up of 16 amino acids. Looked up from germline, CDR1 is MNHEY and CDR2 is SVGEGT. The CDR3 nucleotides are TGTGCCAGCAGGATATCTAGCGGGAGGGCCTGGGAGACCCAGTACTTC. Translating gives CASRISSGRAWETQYF.

This rearrangement joins TRBV20-1 to TRBJ2-4; 12 bases agree with TRBD2. The V gene end was trimmed by 2 bases and the J gene end by 13 bases; junction bases not matched to a gene: 15. The germline V gene has CDR1 DFQATT and CDR2 SNEGSKA (reference sequence). This CDR3 has 16 residues. The CDR3 DNA reads as TGCAGTGCTAGAAGGGGATCGTCTAGCGGGAGGGTTGAGCAGTACTTC. Its protein is CSARRGSSSGRVEQYF.

This clonotype has ten or more counts. The CDR3 DNA follows: TGCAGCGCCTGGACAGCGTCCTACGAGCAGTACTTC. It translates to CSAWTASYEQYF. This rearrangement joins TRBV29-1 to TRBJ2-7; weak D call: TRBD1 (6 bases). Germline CDR1 reads SQVTM; CDR2 reads ANQGSEA. Trimming removed 7 bases at V and 1 base at J, with 11 bases between. This CDR3 contains 12 residues.

This clonotype was found a few times. This chain uses TRBV6-1 with TRBJ1-5; no reliable D call. The germline V gene encodes CDR1 MNHNS and CDR2 SASEGT. The V end lost 7 bases, the J end lost 5 bases, and 12 bases lay between the germline ends. CDR3 size: 13 residues. The CDR3 region is CASNPRWDQPQHF. The CDR3 DNA is TGTGCCAGCAACCCCCGGTGGGATCAGCCCCAGCATTTT.

Regarding this clonotype: At one boundary the junction diverges from the germline segment, which might be a read error. The chain has TRBV18 and TRBJ2-7; TRBD2 matches at 7 bases. The CDR3 covers 16 residues. Per germline, CDR1 KGHSH and CDR2 LQKENI. The CDR3 loop is CASSPPASGSSYEQYF. The CDR3 nucleotides read TGTGCCAGCTCCCCACCGGCTAGCGGTAGCTCCTACGAGCAGTACTTC.

This clonotype showed up just a few times. V usage is TRBV4-2 and J usage is TRBJ2-1; 9 nucleotides agree with TRBD2. CDR1 is LGHNA, CDR2 YNFKEQ, per germline. There are 16 residues in the CDR3. Trimming cost V 1 base and J 4 bases; bases outside gene matches: 5. DNA for the CDR3: TGTGCCAGCAGCCAAGGCCCTAGCGGGGTATACAATGAGCAGTTCTTC. It encodes CASSQGPSGVYNEQFF.

The chain joins TRBV7-3 to TRBJ2-1, with D possibly matching TRBD2 (6 bases). Trimming left V 0 bases short and J 0 bases short, with 15 bases between. CDR1 and CDR2 from the germline V gene are SGHTA and FQGTGA. This CDR3 is built from 18 residues. This CDR3 is CASSLTGGLLSSYNEQFF. CDR3 bases: TGTGCCAGCAGCTTAACAGGAGGACTACTGAGCTCCTACAATGAGCAGTTCTTC.

Only a few counts were recorded for this clonotype. The chain links TRBV14 to TRBJ2-3; tentatively, D is TRBD1 (5 bases). This CDR3 region has 12 residues. Germline CDR1 SGHDN, CDR2 FVKESK. V shed 2 bases and J shed 7 bases, with 7 bases lying between them. Here the CDR3 DNA reads TGTGCCAGCAGCCAAAAGGGGTATACGCAGTATTTT. Encoded protein: CASSQKGYTQYF.

The V and J genes are TRBV11-2 and TRBJ1-5; TRBD1 matches at 7 bases. The V segment lost 5 bases and the J segment 4 bases; nucleotides outside the gene matches: 5. This CDR3 region has 14 residues. The V gene's germline CDR1 is SGHAT and CDR2 FQNNGV. In DNA form, the CDR3 reads TGTGCCAGCAGCGGACAGGTGGGGAATCAGCCCCAGCATTTT. Residues: CASSGQVGNQPQHF.

The chain joins TRBV7-3 to TRBJ2-3, with 7 nucleotides matching TRBD2. V lost 7 bases and J lost 2; bases outside the gene matches: 12. The CDR3 covers 16 residues. Germline CDR1 reads SGHTA; CDR2 reads FQGTGA. CDR3 amino acids: CASMKERDPLTDTQYF. The CDR3 DNA sequence: TGTGCCAGCATGAAGGAGCGGGACCCACTCACAGATACGCAGTATTTT.

The gene calls are TRBV11-2 and TRBJ2-7; 7 positions agree with TRBD2. This CDR3 is 14 amino acids long. Germline trimming cut 7 bases from V and 3 bases from J; bases unmatched to any gene: 9. Germline V gives CDR1 SGHAT, CDR2 FQNNGV. The CDR3 nucleotides are TGTGCCAGCACCCTCTCGGGCGGGAGCTACGAGCAGTACTTC. Encoded protein: CASTLSGGSYEQYF.

Worth noting for this clonotype: The junction and the germline gene differ at one end; a read error may be behind it. V is TRBV18 and J is TRBJ2-1; D possibly matches TRBD1 or TRBD2 (5 bases each). The CDR3 runs 18 residues. Germline-derived CDR1 and CDR2 are KGHSH and LQKENI. CDR3 nucleotides: TGTACCAGCTCACCAGGATTGGACGGGACCACCTCCTACAATGAGCAGTTCTTC. It codes for CTSSPGLDGTTSYNEQFF.

This clonotype was seen a few times. This chain connects TRBV10-3 to TRBJ2-2, with 7 bases fitting TRBD1. CDR3 length equals 16 residues. Trimming took 2 bases from V and 5 from J; bases not matched to a gene: 8. CDR1 is ENHRY and CDR2 is SYGVKD in the germline V gene. CDR3 sequence reads: CAISERSTGETGELFF. The CDR3 nucleotides read TGTGCCATCAGTGAGCGAAGTACAGGGGAGACCGGGGAGCTGTTTTTT.

This clonotype was observed a few times. The chain links TRBV6-1 to TRBJ2-3; TRBD1 agrees at 7 bases. CDR1 MNHNS and CDR2 SASEGT come from the germline V gene. The V and J ends lost 6 bases and 2 bases, in that order; junction bases with no gene match: 14. CDR3 length: 17 residues. In nucleotides, the CDR3 is TGTGCCAGCAGCCCCCGGACAGGTCCATATGTCACAGATACGCAGTATTTT. Its translation is CASSPRTGPYVTDTQYF.

The chain couples TRBV5-1 to TRBJ1-1; D gene unclear. This CDR3 has 14 amino acids. From germline, CDR1 is SGHRS and CDR2 YFSETQ. V lost 0 bases to trimming and J lost 1 base, with 7 bases between them. This CDR3 is CASSLVQKNTEAFF. The CDR3 DNA follows: TGCGCCAGCAGCTTGGTACAGAAGAACACTGAAGCTTTCTTT.

This clonotype was detected only a few times. The genes are TRBV7-9 and TRBJ2-7; TRBD1 matches 7 bases. Germline-derived CDR1 and CDR2 are SEHNR and FQNEAQ (reference sequence). This CDR3 has 15 amino acids. With 5 bases clipped from V and 0 bases from J, the junction kept 7 bases outside the gene matches. CDR3 in amino acids: CASSPPDRPSYEQYF. CDR3 in DNA: TGTGCCAGCAGCCCCCCGGACAGGCCCTCCTACGAGCAGTACTTC.

CDR3 coding DNA: TGTGCCAGCAGTTACCGTGGGACTAGCGGGAGCGGGGAGCTGTTTTTT. It is translated as CASSYRGTSGSGELFF. The rearrangement joins TRBV6-6 to TRBJ2-2, with TRBD2 matching over 14 bases. Trimming cost V 2 bases and J 7 bases; bases outside gene matches: 3. The CDR3 covers 16 residues. Germline CDR1 reads MNHNY; CDR2 reads SVGAGI (reference sequence).

The rearrangement links TRBV4-3 to TRBJ1-4, with D unresolved. Between the trimmed V and J ends, which lost 2 bases and 14 bases, there was a span of 15 bases. Germline CDR1 and CDR2: LGHNA and YSLEER. CDR3 length: 13 residues. CDR3 region: CASSQLDGDRLFF. CDR3 DNA sequence: TGCGCCAGCAGCCAACTAGACGGTGACCGGCTGTTTTTT.

A note on this clonotype: This may be a read error: a much more frequent sequence differs by one nucleotide. This chain connects TRBV5-1 to TRBJ2-7; D is undetermined. Germline V gene lookup returns CDR1 SGHRS and CDR2 YFSETQ. The CDR3 runs 13 residues. The germline V and J ends were trimmed by 9 bases and 1 base, with 14 bases remaining between them. CDR3 protein: CANIDPGSYEQYF. For the CDR3, the DNA is TGCGCCAACATCGACCCGGGTTCCTACGAGCAGTACTTC.

Points on this clonotype: A much bigger clone sits one base away, suggesting this may be a read error. The rearrangement joins TRBV20-1 to TRBJ2-1, with 14 bases fitting TRBD2. Germline loops: CDR1 DFQATT, CDR2 SNEGSKA (reference sequence). The CDR3 is 15 residues long. The CDR3 region has the DNA TGCGGTGCTAGCCAGCCGGGACTAGCGGGAGTTGAGCAGTTCTTC. Residues: CGASQPGLAGVEQFF.

The rearrangement links TRBV20-1 to TRBJ2-7, with D perhaps assigned TRBD1 or TRBD2 (6 bases each). This CDR3 contains 17 residues. The germline V gene has CDR1 DFQATT and CDR2 SNEGSKA (reference sequence). Between the trimmed V and J ends, which lost 1 base and 0 bases, there was a span of 19 bases. The CDR3 region has the DNA TGCAGTGCTAGAGTCACTAGAGGGGGGAGGCTCTCCTACGAGCAGTACTTC. Protein product: CSARVTRGGRLSYEQYF.

In this sample, this clonotype turned up a few times. This chain joins TRBV2 and TRBJ1-2, with a tentative D call TRBD1 (5 bases). V gave up 3 bases and J gave up 4 bases, with 12 bases separating them. This CDR3 region has 14 residues. Looked up from germline, CDR1 is SNHLY and CDR2 is FYNNEI. CDR3 amino acids: CASSDDSSSYGYTF. The DNA of the CDR3 is TGTGCCAGCAGTGACGACAGCTCCAGCTATGGCTACACCTTC.

The chain is built from TRBV29-1 and TRBJ2-3, with 7 bases identical to TRBD2. V shed 3 bases and J 3 bases; nucleotides not matched to a gene: 0. In germline, CDR1 is SQVTM, CDR2 ANQGSEA. There are 12 residues in the CDR3. CDR3 bases: TGCAGCGTTGACGGGAGGACAGATACGCAGTATTTT. Protein sequence: CSVDGRTDTQYF.